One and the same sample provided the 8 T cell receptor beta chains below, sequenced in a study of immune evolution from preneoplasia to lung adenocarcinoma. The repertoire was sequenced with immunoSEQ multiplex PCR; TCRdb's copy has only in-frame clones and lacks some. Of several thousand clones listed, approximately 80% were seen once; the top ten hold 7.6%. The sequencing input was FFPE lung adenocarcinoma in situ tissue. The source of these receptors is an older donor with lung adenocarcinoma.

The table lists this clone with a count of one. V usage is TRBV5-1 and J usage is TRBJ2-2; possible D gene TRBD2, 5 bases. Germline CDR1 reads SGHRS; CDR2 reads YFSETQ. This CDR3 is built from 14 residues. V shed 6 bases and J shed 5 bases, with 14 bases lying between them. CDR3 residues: CASKVSEVTGELFF. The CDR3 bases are TGCGCCAGCAAGGTTAGCGAGGTTACCGGGGAGCTGTTTTTT.

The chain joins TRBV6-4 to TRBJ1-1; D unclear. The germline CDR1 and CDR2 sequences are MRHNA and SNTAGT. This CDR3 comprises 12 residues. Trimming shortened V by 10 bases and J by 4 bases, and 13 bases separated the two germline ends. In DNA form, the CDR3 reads TGTGCCAACAGCCCCGGCTCCACTGAAGCTTTCTTT. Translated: CANSPGSTEAFF.

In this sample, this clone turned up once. CDR3 region: CASSPRDTEAFF. As DNA, the CDR3 is TGTGCCAGCAGCCCTAGGGACACTGAAGCTTTCTTT. The V call is TRBV5-8, the J call TRBJ1-1, with no clear D. The CDR3 runs 12 residues. Germline V gene sequence: CDR1 SGHTS, CDR2 YDEGEE. Trimming took 4 bases from V and 3 from J, leaving 7 bases between them.

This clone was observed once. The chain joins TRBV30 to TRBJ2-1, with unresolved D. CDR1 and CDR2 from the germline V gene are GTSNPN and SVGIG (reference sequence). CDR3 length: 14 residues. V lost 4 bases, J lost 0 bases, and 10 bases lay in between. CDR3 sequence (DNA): TGTGCCTGGATGGTGGGGATCTCCTACAATGAGCAGTTCTTC. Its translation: CAWMVGISYNEQFF.

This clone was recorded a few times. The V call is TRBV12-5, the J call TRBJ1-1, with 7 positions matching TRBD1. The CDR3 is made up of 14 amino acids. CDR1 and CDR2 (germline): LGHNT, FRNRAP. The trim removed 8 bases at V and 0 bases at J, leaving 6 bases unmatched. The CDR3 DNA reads TGTGCTAGTCGCAGGGGGAGCATGAACACTGAAGCTTTCTTT. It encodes CASRRGSMNTEAFF.

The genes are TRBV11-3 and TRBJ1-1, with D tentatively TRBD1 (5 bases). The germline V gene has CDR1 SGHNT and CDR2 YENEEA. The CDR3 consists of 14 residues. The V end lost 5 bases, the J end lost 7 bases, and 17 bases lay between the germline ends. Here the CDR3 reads CASSQMGGSFEAFF. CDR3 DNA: TGTGCCAGCAGCCAAATGGGGGGGTCGTTTGAAGCTTTCTTT.

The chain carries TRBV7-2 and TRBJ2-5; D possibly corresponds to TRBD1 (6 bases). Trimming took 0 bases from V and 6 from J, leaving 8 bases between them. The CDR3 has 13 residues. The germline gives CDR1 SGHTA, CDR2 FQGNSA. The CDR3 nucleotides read TGTGCCAGCAGCTTAGCCAGGGGCCAGACCCAGTACTTC. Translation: CASSLARGQTQYF.

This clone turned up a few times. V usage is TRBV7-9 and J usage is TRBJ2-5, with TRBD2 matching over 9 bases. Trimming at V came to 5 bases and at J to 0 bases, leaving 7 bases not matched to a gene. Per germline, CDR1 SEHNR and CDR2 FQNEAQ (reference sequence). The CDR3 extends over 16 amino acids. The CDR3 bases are TGTGCCAGCAGCCAAAGGCGGACTAGCGACCAAGAGACCCAGTACTTC. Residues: CASSQRRTSDQETQYF.